This T cell receptor (beta chain) originates from a study of blood T cell repertoires in COVID-19. Study overall: The study drew acute and convalescent COVID-19 samples from the United States, Italy and Spain. T cells, B-cell-depleted T cells, or PBMCs provided the cDNA or gDNA that served as material.

Seattle-derived patients entered the study during active infection and were followed longitudinally. In the original workflow: Amplifying reference gene primers gave estimates of nucleated cell counts. Libraries were prepared by immunoSEQ multiplex PCR; TCRdb keeps only in-frame clonotypes and omits some of them. From that table come the V and J calls and clone size; the DNA was used to work out D and trimming. The top ten hold around 12% of the sample, which has around 180,000 clones, 81% seen once. V was trimmed by 8 bases and J by 4 bases, leaving 17 bases between them. CDR3 length: 14 amino acids. Germline V gene sequence: CDR1 SNHLY, CDR2 FYNNEI.

This chain joins TRBV2 and TRBJ1-1, with D perhaps TRBD1 (6 bases). This TCR was sampled from a woman aged 80 or over with COVID-19, enrolled during active disease. The sample was peripheral blood. The CDR3 sequence is CASVMGGAVTEAFF. Here the CDR3 DNA reads TGTGCCAGCGTCATGGGGGGGGCGGTCACTGAAGCTTTCTTT.